These 3 T cell receptor beta chains were sequenced from one sample in a study of T cell repertoires in aging, cancer and after chemotherapy (dated by TCRdb to the late 2010s). Sequenced using an Illumina MiSeq. Multiplex touch-down PCR with a mixed TRB-A/B primer pool was used to amplify rearranged TRB sequences covering the V, D and J segments. TCRdb reprocessing: public reads trimmed at Q25 with fastp, clones called with MiXCR, in-frame beta chains kept. Rows with a matching CDR3 protein are joined into one entry that keeps the most common DNA and genes. This sample holds thousands of distinct CDR3 sequences; 20% to 25% were observed only once. The ten largest clonotypes hold more than 8% of the sample. Instead of sorted cells or RNA, genomic DNA extracted from peripheral blood served as the source for amplifying TCR beta rearrangements. The sequenced sample was blood. The source of these receptors is a human donor with a blood cancer.

Here the CDR3 reads CASSPVDTGTGVVSEQFF. The CDR3 nucleotides read TGTGCCAGCTCACCCGTTGATACGGGGACAGGGGTGGTAAGTGAGCAGTTCTTC. The genes are TRBV18 and TRBJ2-1, with 10 bases identical to TRBD1. This CDR3 is 18 amino acids long. Germline V lookup: CDR1 KGHSH, CDR2 LQKENI. Trimming took 3 bases from V and 9 from J; bases not matched to a gene: 17.

Sample share makes this clonotype medium-sized (0.01 to 0.1%). The chain links TRBV27 to TRBJ2-2, with D possibly TRBD1 on 5 matching bases. The CDR3 is 15 residues long. V was clipped by 2 bases and J by 6 bases, with 13 bases between them. CDR1 and CDR2 (germline): MNHEY, SMNVEV (reference sequence). The CDR3 is CASSLGNRLAGELFF. The CDR3 DNA reads TGTGCCAGCAGTTTAGGGAACAGGTTGGCCGGGGAGCTGTTTTTT.

The chain uses TRBV11-1 and TRBJ2-7; no firm D call. Between the trimmed V and J ends, which lost 6 bases and 0 bases, there was a span of 3 bases. This CDR3 comprises 11 residues. Germline values: CDR1 SGHAT, CDR2 FQDESV (reference sequence). The CDR3 loop reads CASSSSYEQYF. The CDR3 DNA reads TGTGCCAGCAGTTCCTCCTACGAGCAGTACTTC.